This TCR beta chain was sequenced in a study of CD8+CD57+ T cells in acquired aplastic anemia. The template for TCR beta VDJ and CDR3 sequence profiling was genomic DNA. Each CDR3 protein gets one entry after TCRdb re-called the reads with MiXCR. In the table there are 450,000 to 550,000 distinct CDR3 sequences, 25% to 40% of which are singletons. Of note for this clonotype: Its antigen is not known.

The V gene lost 5 bases and the J gene lost 0 bases, with 14 bases spanning the gap. Germline V gene lookup returns CDR1 SGHTA and CDR2 FQGNSA. This CDR3 has 15 residues. Study-level results: Overlap between patients and controls comprised 25 to 30 CD8+ CDR3 sequences.

Patients picked for sequencing had shown CD8+CD57+ cell expansion detected by flow cytometry. The chain combines TRBV7-2 with TRBJ2-7; D might be TRBD1 (6 bases). The sample taken for sequencing was sorted CD4+, CD8+, or CD8+CD57+ T cells (not recorded which) from PBMCs. The sequence was obtained from a human donor with aplastic anemia. CDR3 sequence: CASSNRVSSSYEQYF. CDR3 in DNA: TGTGCCAGCAGCAACAGGGTATCCTCCTCCTACGAGCAGTACTTC.